Each of the 14 T cell receptor beta chains below was sequenced from the same sample in a study of early T cells in non-severe SARS-CoV-2 infection. TCRdb processed the 5' RACE reads anew with MiXCR; each CDR3 protein has one entry. Altogether about 77,000 distinct CDR3 sequences are present, more than 10% being singletons, with the ten largest covering around 15%. This specimen was whole blood, taken at baseline. Source of these receptors: an adult who was a healthcare worker with PCR-confirmed SARS-CoV-2 infection or an uninfected control (not recorded which). The donor label of this sample is uncertain.

This clonotype occurred a few times. The chain employs TRBV5-4 and TRBJ2-1, with D unresolved. V was cut by 3 bases and J by 10 bases, with 20 bases left in between. This CDR3 comprises 15 residues. In germline, CDR1 is SGHNT, CDR2 YYREEE (reference sequence). The CDR3 bases are TGTGCCAGCAGCTCGAAAGGCTGGGCCAATTTGGAGCAGTTCTTC. Encoded protein: CASSSKGWANLEQFF.

This chain uses TRBV14 with TRBJ2-1, with D maybe TRBD2 (6 bases). V lost 2 bases, J lost 7 bases, and 12 bases lay in between. Per the germline V gene, CDR1 is SGHDN and CDR2 is FVKESK. The CDR3 covers 14 residues. In DNA form, the CDR3 reads TGTGCCAGCAGCCAATCCGCGGGGTCTAATGAGCAGTTCTTC. Its translation is CASSQSAGSNEQFF.

This clonotype turned up a few times. The rearrangement links TRBV6-2 or TRBV6-3 to TRBJ2-5; TRBD2 agrees at 12 bases. This CDR3 contains 14 residues. Per the germline V gene, CDR1 is MNHEY and CDR2 is SVGEGT. Trimming removed 4 bases from V and 4 bases from J; junction bases left unmatched: 1. The CDR3, as DNA: TGTGCCAGCAGTTCTAGCGGGGGGGCAGAGACCCAGTACTTC. Translated: CASSSSGGAETQYF.

DNA for the CDR3: TGTGCCAGCAGCTTCGATAGCGGGAGTTACAATGAGCAGTTCTTC. Protein product: CASSFDSGSYNEQFF. The rearrangement links TRBV7-3 to TRBJ2-1; 9 bases map to TRBD2. Trimming took 3 bases from V and 4 from J; bases not matched to a gene: 4. The CDR3 is made up of 15 amino acids. From germline, CDR1 is SGHTA and CDR2 FQGTGA. The full variable domain, with the rest looked up from reference TRBV7-3 and TRBJ2-1, is GAGVSQTPSNKVTEKGKYVELRCDPISGHTALYWYRQSLGQGPEFLIYFQGTGAADDSGLPNDRFFAVRPEGSVSTLKIQRTERGDSAVYLCASSFDSGSYNEQFFGPGTRLTVL.

The chain is built from TRBV7-3 and TRBJ2-1; 7 bases fit TRBD1. The CDR3 has 14 amino acids. The V gene's germline CDR1 is SGHTA and CDR2 FQGTGA. V shed 5 bases, J shed 5 bases, and the junction held 6 bases outside the gene matches. The CDR3, as DNA: TGTGCCAGCAGCCCTGACAGGGTTAACAATGAGCAGTTCTTC. Protein sequence: CASSPDRVNNEQFF.

This chain connects TRBV14 to TRBJ1-1, with TRBD1 as a possible D gene (6 bases). The CDR3 totals 14 residues. Per germline, CDR1 SGHDN and CDR2 FVKESK. The V end was cut by 7 bases, the J end by 6 bases, with 18 bases between. CDR3 bases: TGTGCCAGCAACCGACCGGCAGGGGACCCTGAAGCTTTCTTT. This gives the protein CASNRPAGDPEAFF.

The V gene is TRBV7-6, the J gene TRBJ1-5; D is perhaps TRBD1 (6 bases). The CDR3 consists of 14 residues. Per the germline V gene, CDR1 is SGHVS and CDR2 is FNYEAQ. V lost 5 bases, J lost 7 bases, and 15 bases lay in between. The CDR3 loop reads CASSPGQRVQPQHF. The DNA of the CDR3 is TGTGCCAGCAGCCCCGGACAGAGGGTCCAGCCCCAGCATTTT.

In its sample, this clonotype was seen a few times. The V and J genes are TRBV7-3 and TRBJ2-7; D assignment may be TRBD1 or TRBD2 (5 bases each). The germline V gene has CDR1 SGHTA and CDR2 FQGTGA. This CDR3 is 13 amino acids long. The V and J ends lost 4 bases and 4 bases respectively, with 11 bases between them. Here the CDR3 DNA reads TGTGCCAGCAGCTCCCGGGGCGGGTACGAGCAGTACTTC. Its translation is CASSSRGGYEQYF.

The sample holds a few counts of this clonotype. V gene TRBV19 combines with J gene TRBJ2-2; 8 positions agree with TRBD2. V dropped 11 bases and J dropped 4; count of bases not matched to a gene: 9. Germline loops: CDR1 LNHDA, CDR2 SQIVND (reference sequence). This CDR3 is built from 14 residues. In DNA, the CDR3 is TGTGCCTCCTTAGCGGGGATGGGCACCGGGGAGCTGTTTTTT. Protein product: CASLAGMGTGELFF.

The V call is TRBV19, the J call TRBJ1-2; D unclear. The CDR3 contains 16 residues. The germline V gene has CDR1 LNHDA and CDR2 SQIVND (reference sequence). V was pared by 5 bases and J by 7 bases, with 23 bases between. The CDR3 loop reads CASSPLPRQVIGGYTF. CDR3 bases: TGTGCCAGTAGTCCCCTTCCGAGACAAGTCATTGGTGGCTACACCTTC.

The chain joins TRBV20-1 to TRBJ1-1; weak D call: TRBD1 (5 bases). This CDR3 comprises 11 residues. V dropped 3 bases and J dropped 4 bases, with 6 bases sitting between them. The germline V gene encodes CDR1 DFQATT and CDR2 SNEGSKA (reference sequence). CDR3 nucleotides: TGCAGTGCTAGCAGGGCCACTGAAGCTTTCTTT. This sequence encodes CSASRATEAFF.

Ten or more counts support this clonotype. This sequence joins TRBV13 and TRBJ2-3; 11 nucleotides agree with TRBD2. V dropped 6 bases and J dropped 2; count of bases not matched to a gene: 10. The germline V gene encodes CDR1 PRHDT and CDR2 FYEKMQ (reference sequence). There are 17 residues in the CDR3. This CDR3 is CASSPTGTSGPTDTQYF. The CDR3, as DNA: TGTGCCAGCAGTCCAACTGGGACTAGCGGCCCCACAGATACGCAGTATTTT.

CDR3 bases: TGTGCCAGCAGCCCAAGACTAGCGGGGGGACCCACAGATACGCAGTATTTT. As protein: CASSPRLAGGPTDTQYF. The chain carries TRBV7-8 and TRBJ2-3; 13 positions match TRBD2. Per the germline V gene, CDR1 is SGHVS and CDR2 is FQNEAQ. V shed 5 bases, J shed 2 bases, and the junction held 7 bases outside the gene matches. The CDR3 is made up of 17 amino acids.

The chain uses TRBV9 and TRBJ2-3; D not resolved. The CDR3 spans 15 residues. The germline V and J ends were trimmed by 0 bases and 2 bases, with 10 bases remaining between them. The germline gives CDR1 SGDLS, CDR2 YYNGEE. The CDR3 region is CASSVDQPFTDTQYF. CDR3 nucleotide sequence: TGTGCCAGCAGCGTAGACCAGCCCTTCACAGATACGCAGTATTTT.